Following are 28 T cell receptor beta chains from one sample sequenced in a study of blood T cell repertoires in COVID-19. Some clones are missing from TCRdb's copy, which holds only in-frame ones; the method was immunoSEQ multiplex PCR. The sample lists 150,000 to 200,000 clones; around 80% were seen once. The sequencing sample was made of PBMCs or T cells enriched from blood (not recorded which). Source of these receptors: a woman aged 50 to 60 who had recovered from COVID-19.

The chain is built from TRBV27 and TRBJ2-5; TRBD2 matches at 10 bases. The V gene end was trimmed by 8 bases and the J gene end by 5 bases; junction bases not matched to a gene: 20. The CDR3 extends over 18 amino acids. The germline V gene encodes CDR1 MNHEY and CDR2 SMNVEV (reference sequence). For the CDR3, the DNA is TGTGCCAGCTGTCCCCTAGCGGGAGTCCCGGAGGGGGGGGAGACCCAGTACTTC. It encodes CASCPLAGVPEGGETQYF.

In its sample, this clone was seen once. The J gene is TRBJ2-5, the V gene TRBV5-1, with a weak D call TRBD2 (5 bases). The CDR3 sequence is 14 residues long. V lost 4 bases and J lost 2, with 12 bases in between. CDR1 and CDR2 (germline): SGHRS, YFSETQ. CDR3 in amino acids: CASSPGSGQETQYF. The CDR3 DNA is TGCGCCAGCAGCCCGGGGTCGGGACAAGAGACCCAGTACTTC.

In this sample, this clone turned up once. The chain has TRBV18 and TRBJ2-5; possibly TRBD2 for D (6 bases). This CDR3 has 13 residues. Germline V lookup: CDR1 KGHSH, CDR2 LQKENI. V lost 10 bases and J lost 1, with 13 bases in between. The CDR3 DNA reads TGTGCCACCTCTCGGGGGAGCCAAGAGACCCAGTACTTC. This translates into CATSRGSQETQYF. Full variable domain (rest looked up from reference TRBV18 and TRBJ2-5): NAGVMQNPRHLVRRRGQEARLRCSPMKGHSHVYWYRQLPEEGLKFMVYLQKENIIDESGMPKERFSAEFPKEGPSILRIQQVVRGDSAAYFCATSRGSQETQYFGPGTRLLVL.

V is TRBV6-5 and J is TRBJ1-1; D perhaps matches TRBD1 (6 bases). Germline lookup yields CDR1 MNHEY and CDR2 SVGAGI. The V and J ends lost 6 bases and 1 base respectively, with 15 bases between them. This CDR3 is 15 amino acids long. This chain's CDR3 is CASSPLPTGNTEAFF. The DNA for the CDR3 is TGTGCCAGCAGCCCCCTACCGACAGGGAACACTGAAGCTTTCTTT.

This sequence joins TRBV28 and TRBJ1-3; 9 bases match TRBD1. Germline CDR1 and CDR2: MDHEN and SYDVKM. The J segment lost 0 bases and the V segment lost 5 bases, leaving 8 bases of the junction unmatched. The CDR3 spans 17 residues. CDR3 loop: CASSPEGQGDSGNTIYF. CDR3 in DNA: TGTGCCAGCAGTCCCGAGGGACAGGGAGACTCTGGAAACACCATATATTTT.

This chain uses TRBV28 with TRBJ2-7; possible D gene TRBD2, 6 bases. This CDR3 has 13 residues. Per germline, CDR1 MDHEN and CDR2 SYDVKM. V dropped 6 bases and J dropped 4 bases, with 13 bases sitting between them. CDR3 DNA: TGTGCCAGCAGGAGCGGCGGGACTTACGAGCAGTACTTC. Translating gives CASRSGGTYEQYF.

The chain uses TRBV5-1 and TRBJ2-3; D might be TRBD2 (5 bases). This CDR3 comprises 14 residues. The V and J ends lost 4 bases and 6 bases respectively, with 15 bases between them. Germline CDR1 and CDR2: SGHRS and YFSETQ. CDR3 coding DNA: TGCGCCAGCAGCCGATCGGACTGGACTGATACGCAGTATTTT. It yields the protein CASSRSDWTDTQYF.

CDR3: CASSSEGYVRGYTF. Here the CDR3 DNA reads TGTGCCAGCAGTTCGGAGGGGTATGTTCGCGGCTACACCTTC. This chain uses TRBV6-5 with TRBJ1-2; possibly TRBD1 for D (5 bases). The CDR3 is made up of 14 amino acids. The ends were cut back, 4 bases at V and 8 bases at J, with 17 bases in the middle. The germline V gene encodes CDR1 MNHEY and CDR2 SVGAGI.

The J gene is TRBJ1-1, the V gene TRBV5-4; 7 nucleotides match TRBD1. Germline V gene data show CDR1 as SGHNT and CDR2 as YYREEE (reference sequence). V was pared by 3 bases and J by 1 base, with 12 bases of the junction left unmatched. The CDR3 sequence is 17 residues long. This chain's CDR3 is CASSSKVTGAKNTEAFF. In nucleotides, the CDR3 is TGTGCCAGCAGCTCAAAGGTTACAGGGGCCAAGAACACTGAAGCTTTCTTT.

The CDR3 protein is CASSTTGTSIYEQYF. The CDR3 DNA sequence: TGTGCCAGTAGTACCACCGGGACTAGTATCTACGAGCAGTACTTC. This chain uses TRBV19 with TRBJ2-7; 8 positions match TRBD2. V was clipped by 4 bases and J by 3 bases; unmatched bases: 8. Germline CDR1 is LNHDA and CDR2 is SQIVND (reference sequence). The CDR3 extends over 15 amino acids.

This chain uses TRBV27 with TRBJ2-3; D gene ambiguous. The germline V gene encodes CDR1 MNHEY and CDR2 SMNVEV (reference sequence). This CDR3 is 15 amino acids long. V was shortened by 3 bases and J by 2 bases, with 12 bases between the two germline ends. The CDR3 DNA follows: TGTGCCAGCAGTTTCGGAGACCAGTACACAGATACGCAGTATTTT. Its protein is CASSFGDQYTDTQYF.

This clone has a single count. J is TRBJ1-2 and V is TRBV4-1; D unresolved. Germline CDR1 and CDR2: MGHRA and YSYEKL. This CDR3 comprises 15 residues. Trimming removed 1 base at V and 3 bases at J, with 12 bases between. The CDR3 loop is CASSQVGRRDYGYTF. CDR3 in DNA: TGCGCCAGCAGCCAAGTTGGCAGGCGAGACTATGGCTACACCTTC.

V is TRBV18 and J is TRBJ2-5; D is unclear. The CDR3 loop spans 13 amino acids. Germline V lookup: CDR1 KGHSH, CDR2 LQKENI. Deletions cut 3 bases from V and 2 bases from J, with 7 bases between. The CDR3: CASSPPGQETQYF. In DNA, the CDR3 is TGTGCCAGCTCACCCCCAGGACAAGAGACCCAGTACTTC.

The rearrangement uses TRBV24-1 and TRBJ2-5, with 9 bases lining up with TRBD2. Germline V gene data show CDR1 as KGHDR and CDR2 as SFDVKD. V gave up 4 bases and J gave up 2 bases; unmatched junction bases: 1. The CDR3 loop spans 14 amino acids. In DNA, the CDR3 is TGTGCCACCAGTGACAGCGGGAGGCAAGAGACCCAGTACTTC. This codes for CATSDSGRQETQYF.

The J gene is TRBJ2-7, the V gene TRBV28; 8 bases fit TRBD1. Germline V gene lookup returns CDR1 MDHEN and CDR2 SYDVKM. The CDR3 totals 13 residues. Losses at the gene ends were 6 bases for V and 7 bases for J; bases not matched to a gene: 8. The CDR3 DNA is TGTGCCAGCAGGGGTGGACAGGGCGGAGAGCAGTACTTC. The encoded protein is CASRGGQGGEQYF.

The sample holds a few counts of this clone. The chain links TRBV11-2 to TRBJ1-3; 9 bases map to TRBD1. The V segment lost 6 bases and the J segment 4 bases; nucleotides outside the gene matches: 10. This CDR3 region has 16 residues. Germline V CDR1 and CDR2: SGHAT, FQNNGV. The CDR3 loop reads CASSSERDRAGNTIYF. CDR3 bases: TGTGCCAGCAGTTCTGAACGGGACAGGGCCGGAAACACCATATATTTT.

This chain connects TRBV10-3 to TRBJ2-2, with TRBD2 matching 15 bases. The junction had 2 bases not matched to a gene; V was cut back by 10 bases and J by 5 bases. Germline lookup yields CDR1 ENHRY and CDR2 SYGVKD. This CDR3 spans 14 amino acids. The CDR3 bases are TGTGCCAGCGGACTAGCGGGAGGGACCGGGGAGCTGTTTTTT. It yields the protein CASGLAGGTGELFF.

The chain carries TRBV10-1 and TRBJ2-1; D is possibly TRBD2 (7 bases). Germline V lookup: CDR1 WNHNN, CDR2 SYGVQD (reference sequence). V lost 5 bases and J lost 4, with 15 bases in between. CDR3 length: 15 residues. CDR3 nucleotide sequence: TGCGCCAGCAGTCTAGGGGGGGGTCTTTACAATGAGCAGTTCTTC. Amino acids: CASSLGGGLYNEQFF.

For the CDR3, the DNA is TGTGCCAGCAGTTTGGACAGGGGCAGTGAAAAACTGTTTTTT. Its protein is CASSLDRGSEKLFF. V is TRBV6-5 and J is TRBJ1-4; the match to TRBD1 covers 9 bases. CDR1 MNHEY and CDR2 SVGAGI come from the germline V gene. This CDR3 comprises 14 residues. Unmatched junction bases numbered 4, after V lost 4 bases and J lost 7 bases.

This clone was counted between two and nine times. V is TRBV28 and J is TRBJ2-5; D might be TRBD1 (5 bases). The V and J ends lost 6 bases and 1 base respectively, with 9 bases between them. This CDR3 is 13 amino acids long. Per germline, CDR1 MDHEN and CDR2 SYDVKM. The CDR3 DNA is TGTGCCAGCAGCTTAGGGGCCCAAGAGACCCAGTACTTC. Translating gives CASSLGAQETQYF.

This sequence joins TRBV12-3 or TRBV12-4 and TRBJ1-2; a weak D match, TRBD1 (6 bases). V lost 5 bases and J 4 bases, leaving 11 bases between the germline ends. This CDR3 is built from 13 residues. CDR3 sequence: CASSPRQAYGYTF. The CDR3 DNA follows: TGTGCCAGCAGTCCGAGACAGGCCTATGGCTACACCTTC.

Remarks on this clone: At one of its ends the junction is not consistent with the germline gene, which may arise from a read error. The CDR3 is CASRLAGANSETQYF. CDR3 bases: TGCGCCAGCAGGTTGGCGGGAGCCAATTCTGAGACCCAGTACTTC. The rearrangement uses TRBV5-1 and TRBJ2-5, with 7 bases that match TRBD2. This CDR3 region has 15 residues. Germline V gene lookup returns CDR1 SGHRS and CDR2 YFSETQ.

J is TRBJ2-1 and V is TRBV5-4; 11 bases are shared with TRBD1. The CDR3 has 15 residues. Trimming cost V 3 bases and J 9 bases; bases outside gene matches: 8. Germline V gene sequence: CDR1 SGHNT, CDR2 YYREEE (reference sequence). In nucleotides, the CDR3 is TGTGCCAGCAGCTCTACGGACAGGGGGCAGGGTGAGCAGTTCTTC. Residues: CASSSTDRGQGEQFF.

The chain uses TRBV5-1 and TRBJ1-1; 7 nucleotides align to TRBD1. This CDR3 is 16 amino acids long. The germline gives CDR1 SGHRS, CDR2 YFSETQ. V shed 0 bases, J shed 4 bases, and the junction held 9 bases outside the gene matches. For the CDR3, the DNA is TGCGCCAGCAGCTTGGAGGGTATAGGGGGCGCCACTGAAGCTTTCTTT. Its protein product is CASSLEGIGGATEAFF.

The chain recombines TRBV14 with TRBJ1-4; D not resolved. The CDR3 is 15 residues long. CDR1 is SGHDN and CDR2 is FVKESK in the germline V gene. The germline V and J ends were trimmed by 1 base and 3 bases, with 9 bases remaining between them. The CDR3 DNA reads TGTGCCAGCAGCCAAGTTTCGGGAGCTAATGAAAAACTGTTTTTT. It translates to CASSQVSGANEKLFF.

The V gene is TRBV4-2, the J gene TRBJ1-5; 7 nucleotides agree with TRBD1. The CDR3 has 16 residues. CDR1 LGHNA and CDR2 YNFKEQ come from the germline V gene. The ends lost 1 base at V and 0 bases at J; junction bases unmatched: 3. CDR3 in amino acids: CASSQGGTDSNQPQHF. The CDR3 nucleotides read TGTGCCAGCAGCCAAGGTGGGACAGATAGCAATCAGCCCCAGCATTTT.

This chain uses TRBV28 with TRBJ1-4; 8 positions match TRBD1. Germline CDR1 is MDHEN and CDR2 is SYDVKM. The CDR3 consists of 18 residues. V lost 5 bases to trimming and J lost 0 bases; unmatched junction nucleotides: 11. CDR3 region: CASSPVGWDRTTNEKLFF. CDR3 in DNA: TGTGCCAGCAGTCCTGTGGGGTGGGACAGGACAACTAATGAAAAACTGTTTTTT. Based on the CDR3 plus reference TRBV28 and TRBJ1-4, the full variable domain is DVKVTQSSRYLVKRTGEKVFLECVQDMDHENMFWYRQDPGLGLRLIYFSYDVKMKEKGDIPEGYSVSREKKERFSLILESASTNQTSMYLCASSPVGWDRTTNEKLFFGSGTQLSVL.

This clone was observed a few times. This chain joins TRBV4-3 and TRBJ2-3, with TRBD2 matching over 7 bases. The V gene's germline CDR1 is LGHNA and CDR2 YSLEER. V gave up 4 bases and J gave up 0 bases; unmatched junction bases: 7. There are 16 residues in the CDR3. The CDR3 DNA reads TGCGCCAGCAGCCGGGACTACCTTCTTAGCACAGATACGCAGTATTTT. This gives the protein CASSRDYLLSTDTQYF.